The clone carrying this T cell receptor (beta chain) was counted at least ten times. Its antigen is not known. The read ends 3 residues before the CDR3 terminus; that terminus is restored from the germline J gene. This sample stems from a study of T cell clonality in common variable immunodeficiency. This CDR3 has 15 amino acids. V lost 5 bases and J 2 bases, leaving 15 bases between the germline ends. The germline CDR1 and CDR2 sequences are MNHEY and SVGEGT. Study findings and constraints: Fewer TCRbeta clones were shared among CVID subjects than controls. Reportedly, TCR beta sequences from common variable immunodeficiency showed fewer deletions and N-nucleotide insertions.

The data were produced by immunoSEQ multiplex PCR, yet TCRdb's version contains in-frame clones alone and is incomplete. The repertoire consists of approximately 81,000 clones, none detected only once. J is TRBJ2-5 and V is TRBV6-2 or TRBV6-3; D gene ambiguous. This receptor was obtained from a person aged 18 to 75 in good health. Sequencing was done on a sample of peripheral blood mononuclear cells. The part of the CDR3 DNA that was read is TGTGCCAGCAGTACCCCGTGGGTCGGGCAAGAGACC. Its translation: CASSTPWVGQET. The entire CDR3 is CASSTPWVGQETQYF.